Listed below are T cell receptor beta chains from one sample, sequenced in a study of blood T cells in healthy people across ages. TCRdb called the 5' RACE reads again in MiXCR, with one record for every CDR3 protein. This sample carries about 770,000 distinct CDR3 sequences, under 55% of them seen once, and the ten largest clones take roughly 19%. Sequencing used blood. The receptors here all came from a man aged 55 to 70 in good health. Each CDR3 is given with its conserved first and last residue. Each record gives: clone size, D gene, J gene, V gene, CDR3 protein, CDR3 DNA. A D gene is named only where the DNA matches it firmly. For some rows the clone size is stated as once, few or many, or as a class when expanded; others skip it.

>many|-|TRBJ2-7|TRBV15
CATAVGSVSGEQYF
TGTGCCACCGCTGTGGGTAGTGTCTCGGGCGAGCAGTACTTC
>-|TRBD1|TRBJ2-1|TRBV5-1
CASRPGQGSYNEQFF
TGCGCCAGCCGACCGGGACAGGGTTCCTACAATGAGCAGTTCTTC
>-|-|TRBJ2-7|TRBV29-1
CSVEGRDGYEQYF
TGCAGCGTTGAAGGCAGGGATGGCTACGAGCAGTACTTC
>few|-|TRBJ1-5|TRBV20-1
CSAGGGKGNQPQHF
TGCAGTGCTGGTGGGGGCAAGGGCAATCAGCCCCAGCATTTT
>few|-|TRBJ2-3|TRBV7-2
CASSSTPDGSTQYF
TGTGCCAGCAGCTCCACCCCCGACGGATCTACGCAGTATTTT
>few|-|TRBJ2-1|TRBV7-2
CASSSGRSYNEQFF
TGTGCCAGCAGCTCCGGTCGGTCATACAATGAGCAGTTCTTC
>-|TRBD1|TRBJ2-1|TRBV7-2
CASSFGSRGPNEQFF
TGTGCCAGCAGCTTCGGGAGCAGGGGGCCCAATGAGCAGTTCTTC
>-|-|TRBJ2-7|TRBV29-1
CGVLDPRELYEQYF
TGCGGCGTCCTCGACCCCAGGGAGCTCTACGAGCAGTACTTC
>-|-|TRBJ2-7|TRBV14
CASSQAIAASSYEQYF
TGTGCCAGCAGCCAAGCGATAGCGGCTAGCTCCTACGAGCAGTACTTC
>-|-|TRBJ1-2|TRBV5-8
CASSLLTPNYGYTF
TGTGCCAGCAGCTTGCTTACCCCGAACTATGGCTACACCTTC
>-|-|TRBJ2-3|TRBV27
CASRLGLTQYF
TGTGCCAGTAGACTAGGTCTTACGCAGTATTTT
>-|-|TRBJ2-3|TRBV15
CATSRDVVARLVTQYF
TGTGCCACCAGCAGAGATGTGGTTGCCAGACTTGTTACGCAGTATTTT
>-|-|TRBJ2-1|TRBV6-2/TRBV6-3
CASSYYPGREQFF
TGTGCCAGCAGTTACTATCCGGGTCGTGAGCAGTTCTTC
>once|-|TRBJ2-5|TRBV7-6
CASSVVAETQYF
TGTGCCAGCAGCGTAGTGGCTGAGACCCAGTACTTC
>-|-|TRBJ1-2|TRBV15
CATSRDPMNYGYTF
TGTGCCACCAGCAGAGATCCTATGAACTATGGCTACACCTTC
>-|TRBD1|TRBJ1-5|TRBV7-8
CASSLDRVQHF
TGTGCCAGCAGCTTGGACAGGGTCCAGCATTTT
>-|-|TRBJ2-7|TRBV5-5
CASSRLGTSNYEQYF
TGTGCCAGCAGCAGGCTCGGGACGTCGAACTACGAGCAGTACTTC
>-|-|TRBJ2-6|TRBV7-9
CASSLLGASGTNVLTF
TGTGCCAGCAGCTTACTGGGGGCGAGTGGGACCAACGTTCTGACTTTC
>-|-|TRBJ1-5|TRBV12-3/TRBV12-4
CASSLRQYNQPQHF
TGTGCCAGCAGTTTGAGGCAGTACAATCAGCCCCAGCATTTT
>few|-|TRBJ2-3|TRBV5-6
CASNGQPTDTQYF
TGTGCCAGCAACGGACAGCCAACCGATACGCAGTATTTT
>-|-|TRBJ1-2|TRBV15
CATSRDRGSYGYTF
TGTGCCACCAGCAGAGACAGGGGATCCTATGGCTACACCTTC
>few|-|TRBJ1-4|TRBV4-2
CASSPNGGPNEKLFF
TGTGCCAGCAGCCCTAACGGCGGCCCTAATGAAAAACTGTTTTTT
>-|TRBD1|TRBJ1-2|TRBV20-1
CSARDRGLGGYTF
TGCAGTGCTCGGGACAGAGGTTTGGGGGGCTACACCTTC
>-|TRBD1|TRBJ2-5|TRBV18
CASSSQGARYQETQYF
TGTGCCAGCTCATCACAGGGGGCGAGATATCAAGAGACCCAGTACTTC
>-|-|TRBJ2-3|TRBV3-1
CANSQGLRASTDTQYF
TGTGCCAACAGCCAAGGTCTGAGGGCAAGCACAGATACGCAGTATTTT
>-|-|TRBJ2-3|TRBV11-1
CASSRDSGTGTQYF
TGTGCCAGCAGCCGGGACTCCGGCACAGGTACGCAGTATTTT
>-|TRBD1|TRBJ2-1|TRBV5-1
CASSLHHRTGISYNEQFF
TGCGCCAGCAGCCTTCACCATAGGACAGGGATCTCCTACAATGAGCAGTTCTTC
>-|TRBD1|TRBJ2-7|TRBV11-1
CASSSAGTASYEQYF
TGTGCCAGCAGCTCGGCCGGGACAGCCTCCTACGAGCAGTACTTC
>-|-|TRBJ1-4|TRBV4-1
CASSQIGEKLFF
TGCGCCAGCAGCCAAATAGGGGAAAAACTGTTTTTT
>-|TRBD1|TRBJ2-7|TRBV28
CASSGATGLSTYEQYF
TGTGCCAGCAGTGGGGCGACAGGGTTGAGCACCTACGAGCAGTACTTC
>-|-|TRBJ2-7|TRBV15
CATNQGHGAEQYF
TGTGCCACCAACCAGGGACACGGAGCCGAGCAGTACTTC
>-|TRBD1|TRBJ2-2|TRBV28
CASTPGQGLVGELFF
TGTGCCAGCACCCCGGGACAGGGGTTGGTCGGGGAGCTGTTTTTT